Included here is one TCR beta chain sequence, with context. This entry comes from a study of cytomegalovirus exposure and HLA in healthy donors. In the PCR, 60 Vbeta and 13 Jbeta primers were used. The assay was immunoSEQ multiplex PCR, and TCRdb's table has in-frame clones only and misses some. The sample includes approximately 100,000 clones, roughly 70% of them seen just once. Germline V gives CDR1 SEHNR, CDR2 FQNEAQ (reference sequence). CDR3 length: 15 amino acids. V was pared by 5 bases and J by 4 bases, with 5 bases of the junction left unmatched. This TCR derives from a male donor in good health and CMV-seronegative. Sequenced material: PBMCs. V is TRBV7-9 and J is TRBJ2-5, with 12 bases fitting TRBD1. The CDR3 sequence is CASSQGQGASETQYF. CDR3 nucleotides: TGTGCCAGCAGCCAGGGACAGGGGGCATCAGAGACCCAGTACTTC.